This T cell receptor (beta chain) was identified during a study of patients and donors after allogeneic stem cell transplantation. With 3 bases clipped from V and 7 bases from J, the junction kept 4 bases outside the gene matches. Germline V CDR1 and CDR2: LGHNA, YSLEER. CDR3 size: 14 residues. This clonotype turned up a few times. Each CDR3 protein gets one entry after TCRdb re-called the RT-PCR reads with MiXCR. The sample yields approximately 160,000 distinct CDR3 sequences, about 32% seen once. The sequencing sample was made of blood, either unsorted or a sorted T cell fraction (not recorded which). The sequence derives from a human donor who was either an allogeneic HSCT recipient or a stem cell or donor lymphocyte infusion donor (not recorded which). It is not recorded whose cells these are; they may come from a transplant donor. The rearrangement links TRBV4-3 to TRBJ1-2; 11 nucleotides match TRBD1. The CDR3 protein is CASSQDRGHGGYTF. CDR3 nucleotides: TGCGCCAGCAGCCAGGACAGGGGGCACGGTGGCTACACCTTC.